Each of the 8 T cell receptor beta chains below was sequenced from the same sample in a study of blood T cells in healthy people across ages. Sample-barcoded 5' priming and a J-beta primer mix drove a second PCR of roughly 7 to 11 cycles. TCRdb fed the 5' RACE reads into MiXCR, producing one record per CDR3 protein. The sample lists 700,000 to 1,000,000 distinct CDR3 sequences; around 43% were seen once. Input material: blood. All receptors derive from a man aged 55 to 70 in good health.

This clonotype was found a few times. Written as DNA, the CDR3 is TGTGCCAGCAGCTTAGGACAGGCTAAAGCTTTCTTT. It translates to CASSLGQAKAFF. The rearrangement links TRBV7-2 to TRBJ1-1, with D possibly TRBD1 on 6 matching bases. The CDR3 is made up of 12 amino acids. Germline CDR1 and CDR2: SGHTA and FQGNSA. V was clipped by 1 base and J by 9 bases, with 9 bases between them.

The chain employs TRBV12-3 or TRBV12-4 and TRBJ2-7; TRBD1 matches at 8 bases. The CDR3 has 15 amino acids. V lost 4 bases and J lost 0; bases outside the gene matches: 5. The DNA of the CDR3 is TGTGCCAGCAGTTCCGTACAGGGGGGCTCCTACGAGCAGTACTTC. This gives the protein CASSSVQGGSYEQYF.

This chain uses TRBV12-3 or TRBV12-4 with TRBJ2-1; D is possibly TRBD1 (5 bases). V lost 4 bases, J lost 12 bases, and 13 bases lay in between. This CDR3 contains 12 residues. This CDR3 is CASSSPGCGQFF. For the CDR3, the DNA is TGTGCCAGCAGTTCACCAGGGTGTGGGCAGTTCTTC.

The J gene is TRBJ1-4, the V gene TRBV12-3 or TRBV12-4; no clear D gene. The CDR3 has 13 amino acids. V lost 6 bases to trimming and J lost 5 bases, with 10 bases between them. DNA for the CDR3: TGTGCCAGCAGCCCCTCGGGGAATGAAAAACTGTTTTTT. This gives the protein CASSPSGNEKLFF.

This clonotype has just a few counts. V and J are TRBV10-3 and TRBJ2-1; D unclear. The germline V gene has CDR1 ENHRY and CDR2 SYGVKD. V was shortened by 5 bases and J by 7 bases, with 9 bases between the two germline ends. The CDR3 has 12 amino acids. CDR3 coding DNA: TGTGCCATCAGTAACCAGGAGAATGAGCAGTTCTTC. Its protein product is CAISNQENEQFF.

This clonotype came up once. This chain connects TRBV12-3 or TRBV12-4 to TRBJ1-5; 7 nucleotides line up with TRBD1. V dropped 5 bases and J dropped 9; count of bases not matched to a gene: 7. The CDR3 is made up of 13 amino acids. In DNA, the CDR3 is TGTGCCAGCAGTGACAGGGTTAGACGGCCCCAGCATTTT. Translated, it gives CASSDRVRRPQHF.

This clonotype was seen only a few times. The V call is TRBV20-1, the J call TRBJ1-2, with 9 nucleotides matching TRBD1. CDR1 and CDR2 from the germline V gene are DFQATT and SNEGSKA (reference sequence). The CDR3 sequence is 14 residues long. Germline trimming cut 6 bases from V and 7 bases from J; bases unmatched to any gene: 12. The CDR3 here is CSASKGQGSPGYTF. The DNA for the CDR3 is TGCAGTGCGTCTAAGGGACAGGGATCTCCTGGCTACACCTTC.

This sequence joins TRBV7-2 and TRBJ1-1; tentatively, D is TRBD1 (6 bases). Germline lookup yields CDR1 SGHTA and CDR2 FQGNSA. Trimming cost V 6 bases and J 1 base, with 15 bases left between them. The CDR3 length is 15 residues. The CDR3 protein is CASRPVQGQNTEAFF. The CDR3 region has the DNA TGTGCCAGCAGACCCGTACAGGGACAGAACACTGAAGCTTTCTTT.